The entry that follows covers one T cell receptor beta chain sequence. Its specificity is not known. This entry is derived from a study of vaccination effects on CD4 cells after COVID-19. Study as a whole: It was a median of 72 days after the second dose that post-vaccine samples were obtained.

The protocol was immunoSEQ multiplex PCR, while the TCRdb copy is restricted to in-frame clones and leaves out a portion. The repertoire consists of more than 50,000 clones, with around three quarters occurring once and the leading ten covering around 0.95%. Germline-derived CDR1 and CDR2 are MDHEN and SYDVKM. The CDR3 runs 15 residues. V was shortened by 5 bases and J by 9 bases, with 17 bases between the two germline ends. Before any sequencing was done, the ViraFEST assay used viral peptide pools to expand antigen-specific CD4+ T cells. The culture ran for roughly 10 days before CD4+ T cells were isolated. All study participants received two doses of BNT162b2 or mRNA-1273 vaccine. All vaccine recipients tested negative for nucleocapsid antibodies and had never contracted SARS-CoV-2 infection. Overall study results and limits: Clones induced by infection and by vaccine showed marked clonal contraction late after vaccination. Nearly all vaccine-induced clones in healthy recipients recognized only SARS-CoV-2.

The chain joins TRBV28 to TRBJ1-6; D is possibly TRBD1 (6 bases). The source was CD4+ T cells from PBMCs cultured with HCoV-OC43 spike peptides, collected after COVID-19 vaccination. As for subset: HCoV-OC43 spike overlapping peptide pool stimulation. The receptor's source is a human donor who received a COVID-19 vaccine. CDR3 protein: CASSRGQFRSSPLHF. As DNA, the CDR3 is TGTGCCAGCAGTCGCGGACAGTTTAGGAGTTCACCCCTCCACTTT.